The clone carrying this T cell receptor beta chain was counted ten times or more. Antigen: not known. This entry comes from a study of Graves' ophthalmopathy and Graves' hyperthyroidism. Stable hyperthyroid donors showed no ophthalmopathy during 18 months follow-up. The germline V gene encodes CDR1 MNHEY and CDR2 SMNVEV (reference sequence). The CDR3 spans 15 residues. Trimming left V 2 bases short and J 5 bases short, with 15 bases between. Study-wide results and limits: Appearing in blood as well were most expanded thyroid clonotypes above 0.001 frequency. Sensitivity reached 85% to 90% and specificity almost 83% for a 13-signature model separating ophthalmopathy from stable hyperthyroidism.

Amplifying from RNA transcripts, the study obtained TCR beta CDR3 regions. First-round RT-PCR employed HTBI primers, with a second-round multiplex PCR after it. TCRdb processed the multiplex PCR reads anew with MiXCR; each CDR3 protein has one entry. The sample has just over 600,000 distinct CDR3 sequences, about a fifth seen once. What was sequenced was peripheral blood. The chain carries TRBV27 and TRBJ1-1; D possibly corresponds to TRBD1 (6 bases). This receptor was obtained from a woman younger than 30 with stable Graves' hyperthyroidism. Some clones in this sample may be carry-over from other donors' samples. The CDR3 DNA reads TGTGCCAGCAGTTTAGGGGGCAGCTCGTGGACTGAAGCTTTCTTT. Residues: CASSLGGSSWTEAFF.